This TCR beta chain was sequenced during a study of early T cells in non-severe SARS-CoV-2 infection. Germline V gene lookup returns CDR1 DFQATT and CDR2 SNEGSKA (reference sequence). CDR3 length equals 11 residues. Trimming took 5 bases from V and 4 from J, leaving 8 bases between them. Study-level findings and limits: Matching against VDJdb likely underestimated virus-specific expansions, favoring anti-spike CD8.

Attachment of unique molecular identifiers was made to individual cDNA molecules. MiXCR, run by TCRdb on the 5' RACE reads, gives a single entry per CDR3 protein. The repertoire has 85,000 to 100,000 distinct CDR3 sequences, 11% of them found once; the top ten carry around 5%. Concerning this clonotype itself: What it binds is unknown.

The TCR was taken from an adult who was a healthcare worker with PCR-confirmed SARS-CoV-2 infection or an uninfected control (not recorded which). The rearrangement links TRBV20-1 to TRBJ2-5; D gene unclear. Sequencing used whole blood. The CDR3 nucleotides are TGCAGTGCTCCCACGCCAGAGACCCAGTACTTC. This encodes CSAPTPETQYF.